A single sample is the source of the 9 T cell receptor beta chains below, sequenced in a study of cytomegalovirus exposure and HLA in healthy donors. Vbeta (60) and Jbeta (13) primers were used in the PCR. Using immunoSEQ multiplex PCR, the repertoire was profiled, and TCRdb retains in-frame clones only, with some absent. In the table there are more than 200,000 clones, roughly 84% of which are singletons. The sample taken for sequencing was PBMCs. The receptors were sampled from a human donor in good health.

The chain joins TRBV19 to TRBJ1-3, with 10 bases that match TRBD1. Trimming cost V 9 bases and J 5 bases; bases outside gene matches: 16. The CDR3 has 17 residues. The germline V gene encodes CDR1 LNHDA and CDR2 SQIVND (reference sequence). The CDR3 here is CASIEKRAGQGRNTIYF. In DNA form, the CDR3 reads TGTGCCAGCATCGAAAAGAGGGCGGGACAGGGGCGAAACACCATATATTTT. The full variable domain, in which reference TRBV19 and TRBJ1-3 provide the parts outside the CDR3, is DGGITQSPKYLFRKEGQNVTLSCEQNLNHDAMYWYRQDPGQGLRLIYYSQIVNDFQKGDIAEGYSVSREKKESFPLTVTSAQKNPTAFYLCASIEKRAGQGRNTIYFGEGSWLTVV.

The V call is TRBV7-3, the J call TRBJ2-7; D unclear. Trimming took off 5 bases at V and 5 bases at J, with 19 bases between the two ends. Germline CDR1 SGHTA, CDR2 FQGTGA. This CDR3 comprises 15 residues. The chain's CDR3 is CASSPSGGLGDEQYF. DNA of the CDR3: TGTGCCAGCAGCCCCAGTGGCGGATTAGGCGACGAGCAGTACTTC. The full variable domain, rest sourced from reference TRBV7-3 and TRBJ2-7, is GAGVSQTPSNKVTEKGKYVELRCDPISGHTALYWYRQSLGQGPEFLIYFQGTGAADDSGLPNDRFFAVRPEGSVSTLKIQRTERGDSAVYLCASSPSGGLGDEQYFGPGTRLTVT.

The chain has TRBV4-3 and TRBJ1-1, with a tentative D call TRBD1 (6 bases). CDR1 and CDR2 (germline): LGHNA, YSLEER. This CDR3 spans 13 amino acids. V lost 0 bases and J lost 7, with 9 bases in between. The CDR3 sequence: CASSQDLQGEAFF. DNA of the CDR3: TGCGCCAGCAGCCAAGATCTACAGGGTGAAGCTTTCTTT.

The gene calls are TRBV29-1 and TRBJ2-1; TRBD2 might be the D (6 bases). CDR3 length: 11 amino acids. CDR1 is SQVTM and CDR2 is ANQGSEA in the germline V gene. V gave up 7 bases and J gave up 9 bases, with 13 bases separating them. The CDR3 DNA follows: TGCAGCGCGGCGAGGGAGGTTGAGCAGTTCTTC. Amino acid sequence: CSAAREVEQFF.

This chain links TRBV19 with TRBJ2-7, with TRBD1 matching over 7 bases. In germline, CDR1 is LNHDA, CDR2 SQIVND (reference sequence). With V trimmed by 6 bases and J by 4 bases, 6 bases remained unmatched. This CDR3 comprises 13 residues. CDR3 region: CASSPGQQYEQYF. In nucleotides, the CDR3 is TGTGCCAGTAGCCCGGGACAGCAGTACGAGCAGTACTTC.

This chain uses TRBV2 with TRBJ1-3, with 7 positions matching TRBD1. With V trimmed by 3 bases and J by 4 bases, 3 bases remained unmatched. The CDR3 has 14 residues. The V gene's germline CDR1 is SNHLY and CDR2 FYNNEI. The DNA for the CDR3 is TGTGCCAGCAGTGATCCGGGACAGGGAAACACCATATATTTT. It codes for CASSDPGQGNTIYF.

This CDR3 is CASSPRRDRAYEQYF. The CDR3 DNA reads as TGTGCCAGCAGCCCTCGCCGGGACAGGGCTTACGAGCAGTACTTC. This rearrangement joins TRBV7-9 to TRBJ2-7; 9 nucleotides match TRBD1. J was trimmed by 4 bases and V by 5 bases; bases with no gene match: 9. Germline V gene data show CDR1 as SEHNR and CDR2 as FQNEAQ (reference sequence). CDR3 length: 15 residues. The whole variable domain, remainder taken from reference TRBV7-9 and TRBJ2-7, is DTGVSQNPRHKITKRGQNVTFRCDPISEHNRLYWYRQTLGQGPEFLTYFQNEAQLEKSRLLSDRFSAERPKGSFSTLEIQRTEQGDSAMYLCASSPRRDRAYEQYFGPGTRLTVT.

The genes are TRBV9 and TRBJ1-2; 7 positions match TRBD1. With 1 base clipped from V and 1 base from J, the junction kept 7 bases outside the gene matches. The V gene's germline CDR1 is SGDLS and CDR2 YYNGEE. This CDR3 is 16 amino acids long. CDR3 DNA: TGTGCCAGCAGCGTACCCCGGACAGGACTTAACTATGGCTACACCTTC. Protein product: CASSVPRTGLNYGYTF. The complete variable domain, with remaining parts taken from reference TRBV9 and TRBJ1-2, reads DSGVTQTPKHLITATGQRVTLRCSPRSGDLSVYWYQQSLDQGLQFLIQYYNGEERAKGNILERFSAQQFPDLHSELNLSSLELGDSALYFCASSVPRTGLNYGYTFGSGTRLTVV.

This chain connects TRBV29-1 to TRBJ2-1; D is possibly TRBD2 (5 bases). The CDR3 is 12 amino acids. V lost 5 bases and J 7 bases, leaving 12 bases between the germline ends. Germline CDR1 is SQVTM and CDR2 is ANQGSEA. For the CDR3, the DNA is TGCAGCGTTTCAGGAGGCGATAATGAGCAGTTCTTC. Protein product: CSVSGGDNEQFF.